The source of this TCR beta chain is a study of T cells after yellow fever vaccination. Of note for this clonotype: The antigen is unknown.

Template switching with 5'RACE generated the TCR cDNA and added a universal primer site and UMIs. Using its own MiXCR run on the 5' RACE reads, TCRdb lists one record per CDR3 protein. The sample records 120,000 or so distinct CDR3 sequences, about 16% being singletons. Findings and limits, study-wide: When the response was secondary, it was weaker but reached its peak faster, day 5 versus 15. Researchers noted that a small share of clonotypes showed up in both CD4 and CD8 compartments.

This CDR3 is 13 amino acids long. The V and J ends lost 7 bases and 8 bases, in that order; junction bases with no gene match: 9. The V gene is TRBV12-3 or TRBV12-4, the J gene TRBJ1-2; 8 bases agree with TRBD1. The sample here was CD8+ T cells sorted from PBMCs, taken 5 days after the yellow fever booster vaccination. The sequence was collected from a man between 18 and 35 years old who received the YFV17D yellow fever vaccine. The CDR3 nucleotides read TGTGCCAGCACTGATGGGGGACAGGAGGGCTACACCTTC. As protein: CASTDGGQEGYTF.